This T cell receptor (beta chain) was documented in a study of T cell responses to AZD1222 COVID-19 vaccine. Overall study findings and caveats: Nearly half of spike-specific TCRs reportedly target variant regions that are unmutated in the B.1.351 and B.1.1.7 variants.

Here immunoSEQ multiplex PCR was the method, and the copy in TCRdb shows in-frame clones only, minus some. This sample has about 140,000 clones; 80% to 95% occur once, and the top ten carry about 3.8%. With regard to this clone: What it binds is unknown.

The clonotype comes from an adult who received the AZD1222 COVID-19 vaccine. Specimen: peripheral blood, collected 28 days after the second AZD1222 dose.

The CDR3 reads CASSPSQVVSTRQFF. CDR3 DNA: TGTGCCAGCAGTCCTTCCCAGGTAGTTTCTACGCGGCAGTTCTTC. The chain employs TRBV9 and TRBJ2-1; D gene unclear. The V end was cut by 5 bases, the J end by 12 bases, with 24 bases between. The CDR3 totals 15 residues. Germline lookup yields CDR1 SGDLS and CDR2 YYNGEE.